This TCR beta chain was recovered during a study of cytomegalovirus exposure and HLA in healthy donors. In the PCR, 60 Vbeta and 13 Jbeta primers were used. Measured with immunoSEQ multiplex PCR; TCRdb has only the in-frame clones, and not every one. The data show about 200,000 clones, under 85% seen once. Germline V gene data show CDR1 as ENHRY and CDR2 as SYGVKD. V lost 6 bases and J lost 4; bases outside the gene matches: 10. There are 18 residues in the CDR3. Sequences were obtained from PBMCs. The sequence came from a man aged 50 to 60 in good health and CMV-seronegative. The V gene is TRBV10-3, the J gene TRBJ2-3, with 16 bases matching TRBD2. CDR3 amino acids: CAIRPGLAGGPAPDTQYF. The CDR3 region has the DNA TGTGCCATCAGACCGGGACTAGCGGGAGGGCCAGCCCCAGATACGCAGTATTTT.